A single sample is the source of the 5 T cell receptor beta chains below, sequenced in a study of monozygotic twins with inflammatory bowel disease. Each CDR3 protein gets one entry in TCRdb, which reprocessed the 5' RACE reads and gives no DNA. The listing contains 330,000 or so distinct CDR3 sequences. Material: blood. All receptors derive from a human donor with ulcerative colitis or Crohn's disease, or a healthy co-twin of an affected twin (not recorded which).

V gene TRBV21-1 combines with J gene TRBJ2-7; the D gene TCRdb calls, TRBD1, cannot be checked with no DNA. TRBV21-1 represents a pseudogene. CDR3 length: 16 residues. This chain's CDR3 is CASSKTPQVGPYEQYF.

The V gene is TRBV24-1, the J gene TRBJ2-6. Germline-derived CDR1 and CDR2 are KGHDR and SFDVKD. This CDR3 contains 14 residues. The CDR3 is CATSASEGANVLTF.

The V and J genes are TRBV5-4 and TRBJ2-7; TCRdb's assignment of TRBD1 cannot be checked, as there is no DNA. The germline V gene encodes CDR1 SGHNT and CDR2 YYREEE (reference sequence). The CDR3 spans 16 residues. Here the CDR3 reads CASSLGPGPRLYEQYF. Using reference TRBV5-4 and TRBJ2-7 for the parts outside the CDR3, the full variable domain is ETGVTQSPTHLIKTRGQQVTLRCSSQSGHNTVSWYQQALGQGPQFIFQYYREEENGRGNFPPRFSGLQFPNYSSELNVNALELDDSALYLCASSLGPGPRLYEQYFGPGTRLTVT.

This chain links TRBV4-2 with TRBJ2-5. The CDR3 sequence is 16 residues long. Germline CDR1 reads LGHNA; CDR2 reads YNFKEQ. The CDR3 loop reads CASSQDLGANQETQYF.

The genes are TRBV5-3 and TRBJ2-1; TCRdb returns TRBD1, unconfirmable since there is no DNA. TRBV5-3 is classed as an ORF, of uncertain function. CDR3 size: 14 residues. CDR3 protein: CARGQGAGYNEQFF.